This note documents a single T cell receptor beta chain sequence. Its specificity is unknown. The source of the sample is a study of response to subunit inactivated influenza vaccine. Study observations and caveats: Researchers suggested that each seasonal influenza vaccination recruits few new T cells.

The germline V gene encodes CDR1 DFQATT and CDR2 SNEGSKA (reference sequence). The J segment lost 0 bases and the V segment lost 2 bases, leaving 13 bases of the junction unmatched. The CDR3 runs to 18 residues. TCRdb called the RT-PCR reads again in MiXCR, with one record for every CDR3 protein. The sample shows roughly 760,000 distinct CDR3 sequences, less than 25% of them seen only once. The clonotype comes from a man aged 50 to 59 who received an inactivated influenza vaccine. Sequences were derived from PBMCs from blood, sampled 4 to 6 days after vaccination. The chain recombines TRBV20-1 with TRBJ2-3; TRBD1 matches 8 bases. The CDR3 region is CSARPTGRGQSSTDTQYF. DNA of the CDR3: TGCAGTGCTAGACCGACCGGCAGGGGGCAGAGTAGCACAGATACGCAGTATTTT.